This T cell receptor beta chain originates from a study of radiation and T cells in renal cell carcinoma. Overall study findings and caveats: From baseline, blood top tumor clonotypes peaked at 2 weeks post-radiation.

Points on this clone: Its antigen is unidentified.

Regarding time point: baseline pretreatment blood. As to treatment: 15 Gy SBRT to primary tumor, nephrectomy 4 weeks later. Clear cell pathology was present in this patient's renal cell carcinoma. TCRdb's table, derived via immunoSEQ multiplex PCR, lists solely in-frame clones and lacks some. The table includes 150,000 or so clones, 88% detected once. This receptor was taken from a woman between 70 and 85 years old with renal cell carcinoma. This material consisted of blood, taken from a patient whose treatment included radiotherapy and nephrectomy.

CDR3 sequence reads: CASSQDRDRDRGYTF. In DNA form, the CDR3 reads TGCGCCAGCAGCCAAGATAGGGACAGGGATAGGGGCTACACCTTC. The J gene is TRBJ1-2, the V gene TRBV4-1; 9 bases line up with TRBD1. Germline CDR1 and CDR2: MGHRA and YSYEKL. J was trimmed by 8 bases and V by 0 bases; bases with no gene match: 7. There are 15 residues in the CDR3.